This T cell receptor (beta chain) was profiled in a study of blood T cell repertoires in COVID-19. Germline V gives CDR1 MNHEY, CDR2 SVGAGI. There are 15 residues in the CDR3. The ends lost 5 bases at V and 6 bases at J; junction bases unmatched: 9. The protocol was immunoSEQ multiplex PCR, while the TCRdb copy is restricted to in-frame clones and leaves out a portion. The repertoire consists of around 30,000 clones, with 80% to 95% occurring once and the leading ten covering approximately 19%. The gene calls are TRBV6-5 and TRBJ2-2; TRBD1 agrees at 7 bases. The source of this sequence is an elderly man with acute or convalescent COVID-19. Source material: peripheral blood. The CDR3 DNA sequence: TGTGCCAGCAGTCGACAGGGAAGGGTGTCCGGGGAGCTGTTTTTT. The encoded protein is CASSRQGRVSGELFF.